Shown below are 28 T cell receptor beta chains from a single sample sequenced in a study of T cell responses to AZD1222 COVID-19 vaccine. Only in-frame clones appear in the TCRdb table, and some are missing; sequencing was by immunoSEQ multiplex PCR. The sample has some 130,000 clones; 85% to 95% are singletons. The source was peripheral blood, collected on day 0 of AZD1222 vaccination. These receptors were taken from an adult in good health.

The chain is built from TRBV6-5 and TRBJ1-2; a weak D match, TRBD1 (6 bases). Per germline, CDR1 MNHEY and CDR2 SVGAGI. This CDR3 spans 15 amino acids. The V and J ends lost 7 bases and 1 base respectively, with 16 bases between them. The CDR3 nucleotides are TGTGCCAGCAAGGGTTATGCAGGGGATAACTATGGCTACACCTTC. Translated: CASKGYAGDNYGYTF.

V and J are TRBV7-2 and TRBJ1-4; tentatively, D is TRBD1 (5 bases). Germline V gene data show CDR1 as SGHTA and CDR2 as FQGNSA. The CDR3 contains 16 residues. Trimming took 2 bases from V and 5 from J, leaving 15 bases between them. The CDR3 DNA reads TGTGCCAGCAGCTTAAGGGTGGGGCAGACGAATGAAAAACTGTTTTTT. Its protein product is CASSLRVGQTNEKLFF.

The V and J genes are TRBV9 and TRBJ2-3, with no clear D. The CDR3 totals 14 residues. Trimming cost V 0 bases and J 8 bases, with 13 bases left between them. Germline V gene sequence: CDR1 SGDLS, CDR2 YYNGEE. CDR3 DNA: TGTGCCAGCAGCGTAGATAGCCTCCTCGGTACGCAGTATTTT. Protein: CASSVDSLLGTQYF.

CDR3 nucleotides: TGTGCCAGCAGTGAAGCGCTAACGGGAATGAACACTGAAGCTTTCTTT. It codes for CASSEALTGMNTEAFF. The J gene is TRBJ1-1, the V gene TRBV6-1; D is uncertain. Germline assignment: CDR1 MNHNS and CDR2 SASEGT. There are 16 residues in the CDR3. The V end lost 0 bases, the J end lost 0 bases, and 11 bases lay between the germline ends.

The CDR3 spells CASKSKPRGYSPLHF. DNA of the CDR3: TGTGCCAGTAAGAGTAAACCCCGTGGTTATTCACCCCTCCACTTT. This chain joins TRBV19 and TRBJ1-6; D remains unclear. CDR1 is LNHDA and CDR2 is SQIVND in the germline V gene (reference sequence). V dropped 7 bases and J dropped 8 bases, with 18 bases sitting between them. This CDR3 is built from 15 residues.

This clone has a handful of counts. J is TRBJ1-2 and V is TRBV7-2, with D perhaps matching TRBD1 (6 bases). From germline, CDR1 is SGHTA and CDR2 FQGNSA. Trimming took 3 bases from V and 6 from J, leaving 11 bases between them. The CDR3 length is 13 residues. CDR3 DNA sequence: TGTGCCAGCAGCTTTCAGGGGACGAATGGCTACACCTTC. Its translation is CASSFQGTNGYTF.

The rearrangement uses TRBV7-2 and TRBJ1-1; 7 bases map to TRBD1. Trimming took 4 bases from V and 1 from J; bases not matched to a gene: 6. Germline CDR1 is SGHTA and CDR2 is FQGNSA. CDR3 length: 15 amino acids. Written as DNA, the CDR3 is TGTGCCAGCAGCTCTCCCCGACAGGGGAACACTGAAGCTTTCTTT. Translation: CASSSPRQGNTEAFF.

The chain joins TRBV6-4 to TRBJ2-1, with 7 positions matching TRBD2. V was clipped by 6 bases and J by 0 bases; unmatched bases: 5. The germline gives CDR1 MRHNA, CDR2 SNTAGT. This CDR3 contains 15 residues. The chain's CDR3 is CASRTVAGSYNEQFF. CDR3 nucleotide sequence: TGTGCCAGCAGAACAGTAGCGGGCTCCTACAATGAGCAGTTCTTC.

CDR3 in amino acids: CASTPGAYNSPLHF. CDR3 nucleotides: TGTGCCAGCACCCCCGGGGCCTATAATTCACCCCTCCACTTT. The chain links TRBV28 to TRBJ1-6; no firm D call. Germline CDR1 and CDR2: MDHEN and SYDVKM. The CDR3 runs 14 residues. Trimming pared 7 bases from V and 2 bases from J, leaving 9 bases between.

This clone has only one observation. The chain joins TRBV9 to TRBJ1-2, with a tentative D call TRBD1 (6 bases). This CDR3 contains 13 residues. Germline assignment: CDR1 SGDLS and CDR2 YYNGEE. Trimming removed 4 bases at V and 4 bases at J, with 11 bases between. CDR3 region: CASSPGVGYGYTF. Written as DNA, the CDR3 is TGTGCCAGCAGCCCAGGGGTGGGCTATGGCTACACCTTC.

V usage is TRBV7-2 and J usage is TRBJ2-1; 8 positions agree with TRBD2. V was pared by 4 bases and J by 9 bases, with 11 bases of the junction left unmatched. There are 15 residues in the CDR3. Germline lookup yields CDR1 SGHTA and CDR2 FQGNSA. CDR3 residues: CASSSGTRVGAEQFF. CDR3 coding DNA: TGTGCCAGCAGCTCCGGGACTAGAGTGGGGGCTGAGCAGTTCTTC.

A few counts support this clone. CDR3 amino acids: CASGLGLAETGELFF. CDR3 coding DNA: TGTGCTAGTGGTTTGGGGCTAGCAGAGACCGGGGAGCTGTTTTTT. V is TRBV12-5 and J is TRBJ2-2; D perhaps matches TRBD2 (5 bases). The germline V and J ends were trimmed by 1 base and 5 bases, with 11 bases remaining between them. CDR3 size: 15 residues. The germline CDR1 and CDR2 sequences are LGHNT and FRNRAP. Supplemented by reference TRBV12-5 and TRBJ2-2, the full variable domain reads DARVTQTPRHKVTEMGQEVTMRCQPILGHNTVFWYRQTMMQGLELLAYFRNRAPLDDSGMPKDRFSAEMPDATLATLKIQPSEPRDSAVYFCASGLGLAETGELFFGEGSRLTVL.

This chain uses TRBV11-1 with TRBJ1-2, with TRBD1 matching 12 bases. V was pared by 5 bases and J by 5 bases, with 6 bases of the junction left unmatched. The CDR3 has 15 amino acids. In germline, CDR1 is SGHAT, CDR2 FQDESV (reference sequence). The CDR3 loop reads CASSHPGQGAYGYTF. CDR3 sequence (DNA): TGTGCCAGCAGCCATCCGGGACAGGGGGCTTATGGCTACACCTTC. Filled out from reference TRBV11-1 and TRBJ1-2, the complete variable domain reads EAEVAQSPRYKITEKSQAVAFWCDPISGHATLYWYRQILGQGPELLVQFQDESVVDDSQLPKDRFSAERLKGVDSTLKIQPAELGDSAMYLCASSHPGQGAYGYTFGSGTRLTVV.

The rearrangement joins TRBV7-3 to TRBJ1-1; possibly TRBD1 for D (6 bases). CDR1 is SGHTA and CDR2 is FQGTGA in the germline V gene. The CDR3 has 14 amino acids. V shed 2 bases and J shed 4 bases, with 11 bases lying between them. The CDR3 here is CASSLLQGSTEAFF. CDR3 nucleotide sequence: TGTGCCAGCAGCTTACTACAGGGAAGCACTGAAGCTTTCTTT.

The chain is built from TRBV20-1 and TRBJ2-5; the match to TRBD2 covers 11 bases. The CDR3 consists of 15 residues. V lost 3 bases, J lost 0 bases, and 3 bases stayed unmatched. Germline lookup yields CDR1 DFQATT and CDR2 SNEGSKA (reference sequence). CDR3 sequence reads: CSASKGLADQETQYF. The CDR3 DNA is TGCAGTGCTAGTAAGGGACTAGCGGACCAAGAGACCCAGTACTTC.

This chain connects TRBV6-2 or TRBV6-3 to TRBJ2-7, with 12 positions matching TRBD2. Germline CDR1 reads MNHEY; CDR2 reads SVGEGT. V trimming: 6 bases; J trimming: 3 bases; junction bases outside the gene matches: 12. This CDR3 has 17 residues. The CDR3 sequence: CASSLPTSGGPYYEQYF. The CDR3 nucleotides read TGTGCCAGCAGCCTACCTACTAGCGGGGGGCCCTACTACGAGCAGTACTTC.

The chain employs TRBV6-5 and TRBJ1-2, with TRBD1 as a possible D gene (5 bases). Germline values: CDR1 MNHEY, CDR2 SVGAGI. The length of the CDR3 is 12 residues. Trimming pared 7 bases from V and 8 bases from J, leaving 14 bases between. CDR3 coding DNA: TGTGCCAGCACGGGCAGGGCGAGGGGCTACACCTTC. Translation: CASTGRARGYTF.

This clone was found a few times. The chain recombines TRBV4-1 with TRBJ2-7; D is possibly TRBD1 (5 bases). Germline CDR1 reads MGHRA; CDR2 reads YSYEKL. Deletions cut 4 bases from V and 4 bases from J, with 14 bases between. This CDR3 has 14 amino acids. The CDR3 region has the DNA TGCGCCAGCAGCCGGGGCATGGGGCCATACGAGCAGTACTTC. As protein: CASSRGMGPYEQYF.

The rearrangement links TRBV27 to TRBJ2-7; 9 positions agree with TRBD2. The germline gives CDR1 MNHEY, CDR2 SMNVEV (reference sequence). Losses at the gene ends were 6 bases for V and 6 bases for J; bases not matched to a gene: 18. The CDR3 has 17 amino acids. The CDR3 loop is CASSYQETGTSWREQYF. The CDR3 DNA sequence: TGTGCCAGCAGCTATCAAGAAACCGGGACTAGCTGGCGCGAGCAGTACTTC.

The V call is TRBV4-1, the J call TRBJ1-2; no clear D gene. This CDR3 contains 14 residues. From germline, CDR1 is MGHRA and CDR2 YSYEKL. Trimming left V 1 base short and J 8 bases short, with 14 bases between. The CDR3 DNA sequence: TGCGCCAGCAGCCAAGTAGGGCCCCTTGGCGGCTACACCTTC. It codes for CASSQVGPLGGYTF.

The chain links TRBV27 to TRBJ1-1; D remains ambiguous. Germline-derived CDR1 and CDR2 are MNHEY and SMNVEV (reference sequence). Trimming pared 2 bases from V and 6 bases from J, leaving 19 bases between. This CDR3 spans 16 amino acids. The CDR3 loop is CASSLRDIPSSAEAFF. The CDR3 DNA is TGTGCCAGCAGTTTACGGGATATACCATCTTCTGCTGAAGCTTTCTTT.

The chain has TRBV28 and TRBJ1-5, with 9 bases that match TRBD1. This CDR3 comprises 14 residues. Germline V gene sequence: CDR1 MDHEN, CDR2 SYDVKM. V lost 4 bases, J lost 6 bases, and 4 bases stayed unmatched. This CDR3 reads CASSWDRAAQPQHF. CDR3 sequence (DNA): TGTGCCAGCAGTTGGGACAGGGCGGCTCAGCCCCAGCATTTT.

The chain links TRBV30 to TRBJ1-2; perhaps TRBD1 as D (6 bases). Germline CDR1 reads GTSNPN; CDR2 reads SVGIG (reference sequence). V shed 0 bases and J shed 9 bases, with 14 bases lying between them. This CDR3 spans 13 amino acids. The CDR3 here is CAWSVLTGTSYTF. The CDR3 nucleotides read TGTGCCTGGAGTGTACTAACAGGGACCAGCTACACCTTC.

This chain joins TRBV9 and TRBJ1-1, with TRBD1 as a possible D gene (5 bases). Deletions cut 0 bases from V and 1 base from J, with 10 bases between. CDR1 is SGDLS, CDR2 YYNGEE, per germline. The CDR3 consists of 15 residues. The CDR3 DNA reads as TGTGCCAGCAGCGTAGAGGACATACCGAACACTGAAGCTTTCTTT. Translated, it gives CASSVEDIPNTEAFF.

This clone was detected a few times. The chain links TRBV7-2 to TRBJ1-1; D is perhaps TRBD1 (6 bases). The V gene lost 1 base and the J gene lost 4 bases, with 16 bases spanning the gap. The germline CDR1 and CDR2 sequences are SGHTA and FQGNSA. This CDR3 has 16 amino acids. CDR3 DNA: TGTGCCAGCAGCTTAGGAGGAGGGGGGACGGGCACTGAAGCTTTCTTT. Its protein is CASSLGGGGTGTEAFF.

The V and J genes are TRBV18 and TRBJ1-6, with TRBD1 matching over 7 bases. V dropped 4 bases and J dropped 7; count of bases not matched to a gene: 7. Germline CDR1 and CDR2: KGHSH and LQKENI. The CDR3 spans 15 residues. The CDR3 DNA sequence: TGTGCCAGCTCACTATCGACAGGGTTAAATTCACCCCTCCACTTT. Translation gives CASSLSTGLNSPLHF.

This clone appeared a single time. This chain connects TRBV6-5 to TRBJ2-3; D not resolved. The CDR3 spans 14 residues. Germline CDR1 MNHEY, CDR2 SVGAGI. Trimming removed 2 bases at V and 0 bases at J, with 6 bases between. The CDR3 DNA reads as TGTGCCAGCAGTTACGTTTTGAGCACAGATACGCAGTATTTT. Translated, it gives CASSYVLSTDTQYF.

This clone was detected only a few times. V is TRBV28 and J is TRBJ2-1; 7 positions match TRBD1. This CDR3 is built from 16 residues. CDR1 is MDHEN and CDR2 is SYDVKM in the germline V gene. V trimming: 5 bases; J trimming: 6 bases; junction bases outside the gene matches: 13. The CDR3 coding sequence is TGTGCCAGCAGTCCGTGGGACAGAAAAGGACTCAATGAGCAGTTCTTC. This encodes CASSPWDRKGLNEQFF.